This TCR beta chain was sequenced in a study of blood T cell repertoires in COVID-19. On the study more broadly: The United States, Italy and Spain provided the acute and convalescent COVID-19 samples. PBMCs, B-cell-depleted T cells, or T cells were the source of the cDNA or gDNA that made up the material.

In the original processing: Amplification with reference gene primers provided the estimates of nucleated cell counts. Produced via immunoSEQ multiplex PCR; TCRdb's table is partial and in-frame only. The DNA gave D and trimming, while V, J and clone size come from that table. Altogether some 77,000 clones are present, 65% to 85% being singletons, with the ten largest covering 1.8%. Looked up from germline, CDR1 is LNHDA and CDR2 is SQIVND (reference sequence). Trimming cost V 9 bases and J 4 bases, with 22 bases left between them. The CDR3 contains 16 residues. This rearrangement joins TRBV19 to TRBJ1-5; TRBD1 might be the D (6 bases). The sequence was collected from a woman aged 60-75 years with acute or convalescent COVID-19. Input material: peripheral blood. The CDR3 loop reads CASHPNTGFRNQPQHF. Here the CDR3 DNA reads TGTGCCAGCCATCCTAATACAGGGTTCCGTAATCAGCCCCAGCATTTT.